The rows below give T cell receptor beta chains drawn from one sample of a study of T cells in Graves' hyperthyroidism and ophthalmopathy. TCRdb itself ran the multiplex PCR reads through MiXCR, one entry per CDR3 protein. The sample includes roughly 500,000 distinct CDR3 sequences, about 45% of them seen just once. Sequencing input: peripheral blood or thyroid tissue (not recorded which). These receptors originate from an adult woman with Graves' disease, either hyperthyroidism or ophthalmopathy (not recorded which). CDR3s include the opening cysteine and the closing phenylalanine or tryptophan. The order of the fields is J gene, clone size, V gene, D gene, CDR3 protein, CDR3 DNA. A D gene is named only where the DNA matches it firmly. Clone size is not always given. Where it is, it says once, few, many or a class for expanded clones.

>TRBJ1-2|-|TRBV7-2|-
CASSPRSSGAGLYGYTF
TGTGCCAGCAGCCCTAGGAGTTCGGGGGCGGGACTCTATGGCTACACCTTC
>TRBJ2-7|-|TRBV19|TRBD2
CASSSGGIYEQYF
TGTGCCAGTAGTAGCGGGGGGATCTACGAGCAGTACTTC
>TRBJ2-2|many|TRBV29-1|-
CSVYTELFF
TGCAGCGTTTACACGGAGCTGTTTTTT
>TRBJ1-5|many|TRBV12-3/TRBV12-4|-
CASSLGVAGQPQHF
TGTGCCAGCAGTTTGGGGGTCGCGGGCCAGCCCCAGCATTTT
>TRBJ1-1|many|TRBV6-6|-
CASSYREPNTEAFF
TGTGCCAGCAGTTACCGGGAACCGAACACTGAAGCTTTCTTT
>TRBJ2-7|-|TRBV2|TRBD2
CASSFGLAEPYEQYF
TGTGCCAGCAGCTTCGGACTAGCAGAACCCTACGAGCAGTACTTC
>TRBJ2-7|-|TRBV20-1|-
CSARVASWSYEQYF
TGCAGTGCCCGGGTGGCTAGCTGGTCCTACGAGCAGTACTTC
>TRBJ2-7|few|TRBV28|-
CASSSSDELGRQYF
-
>TRBJ1-3|few|TRBV29-1|-
CSATKENTIYF
TGCAGCGCCACGAAAGAAAACACCATATATTTT
>TRBJ2-7|many|TRBV7-2|TRBD2
CASSLVSGSSHEQYF
TGTGCCAGCAGCTTAGTTAGCGGGAGTTCCCACGAGCAGTACTTC
>TRBJ2-7|few|TRBV19|TRBD2
CASTPGRGAYEQYF
TGTGCCAGTACCCCAGGACGGGGGGCCTACGAGCAGTACTTC
>TRBJ1-5|-|TRBV10-3|TRBD1
CATRGMGSHQPQHF
TGTGCCACCAGGGGGATGGGGAGTCACCAGCCCCAGCATTTT
>TRBJ2-7|-|TRBV11-2|-
CASSPSTSGYEQYF
TGTGCCAGCAGCCCCTCGACCAGCGGCTACGAGCAGTACTTC
>TRBJ2-7|many|TRBV10-3|-
CAISEMLYSYEQYF
TGTGCCATCAGTGAAATGCTATACTCCTACGAGCAGTACTTC
>TRBJ1-2|-|TRBV11-2|TRBD1
CASSPGTGGNGYTF
TGTGCCAGCAGCCCCGGGACAGGGGGTAATGGCTACACCTTC
>TRBJ2-7|-|TRBV2|-
CASSEGVTKIHEQYF
TGTGCCAGCAGTGAGGGGGTTACAAAGATCCACGAGCAGTACTTC
>TRBJ1-5|few|TRBV3-1|-
CASGGGEGNQPQHF
TGTGCCAGCGGGGGAGGGGAGGGCAATCAGCCCCAGCATTTT
>TRBJ1-5|once|TRBV11-1|TRBD1
CASSRTGGFQPQHF
TGTGCCAGCAGCCGGACAGGGGGCTTTCAGCCCCAGCATTTT
>TRBJ2-7|-|TRBV7-3|-
CASSWVSSYEQYF
TGTGCCAGCAGTTGGGTATCCTCCTACGAGCAGTACTTC
>TRBJ2-7|few|TRBV7-9|TRBD1
CASSLAGQGANEQYF
TGTGCCAGCAGCTTAGCCGGACAGGGGGCGAACGAGCAGTACTTC
>TRBJ1-1|-|TRBV9|-
CASSVDGGGTEAFF
TGTGCCAGCAGCGTAGATGGGGGGGGAACTGAAGCTTTCTTT
>TRBJ1-2|many|TRBV6-5|TRBD1
CASSRDSIYGYTF
TGTGCCAGCAGTCGGGACAGCATTTATGGCTACACCTTC
>TRBJ1-3|few|TRBV19|-
CASSIDSSGNTIYF
TGTGCCAGTAGTATCGACAGCTCTGGAAACACCATATATTTT
>TRBJ1-1|-|TRBV5-1|-
CASSVGHVNTEAFF
TGTGCCAGCAGCGTGGGACATGTGAACACTGAAGCTTTCTTT
>TRBJ1-2|-|TRBV20-1|-
CSARDPGAHSGDDGYTF
TGCAGTGCTAGAGATCCCGGGGCTCACTCTGGGGACGATGGCTACACCTTC
>TRBJ2-5|once|TRBV7-2|-
CASSIQGRETQYF
TGTGCCAGCAGTATTCAAGGACGAGAGACCCAGTACTTC
>TRBJ2-5|-|TRBV2|-
CASSGGSDQETQYF
TGTGCCAGCAGTGGGGGTTCGGACCAAGAGACCCAGTACTTC
>TRBJ2-7|-|TRBV7-9|-
CASSLLPGNCEQYF
TGTGCCAGCAGTTTATTGCCAGGGAACTGCGAGCAGTACTTC
>TRBJ2-3|-|TRBV7-3|TRBD2
CASSFTGGGTDTQYF
TGTGCCAGCAGCTTTACGGGGGGAGGGACAGATACGCAGTATTTT
>TRBJ2-2|few|TRBV12-3/TRBV12-4|TRBD2
CASRGSGRAFTGELFF
TGTGCCAGCAGGGGTAGCGGGAGGGCGTTTACCGGGGAGCTGTTTTTT
>TRBJ2-7|few|TRBV4-3|-
CASSQGMGLAHYEQYF
TGCGCCAGCAGCCAAGGCATGGGATTAGCCCACTACGAGCAGTACTTC
>TRBJ2-6|-|TRBV29-1|-
CSVEEDSGANVLTF
TGCAGCGTTGAAGAAGACTCTGGGGCCAACGTCCTGACTTTC
>TRBJ2-2|many|TRBV7-9|TRBD2
CASSFGTSGYTGELFF
TGTGCCAGCAGCTTCGGGACTAGCGGTTACACCGGGGAGCTGTTTTTT
>TRBJ2-5|-|TRBV20-1|TRBD1
CSAEPRDRAYETQYF
TGCAGTGCTGAACCTCGGGACAGGGCCTACGAGACCCAGTACTTC
>TRBJ1-1|-|TRBV9|-
CASSGTTAEGTEAFF
TGTGCCAGCAGCGGGACCACAGCAGAAGGCACTGAAGCTTTCTTT
>TRBJ2-6|few|TRBV12-3/TRBV12-4|-
CASSLGVNVLTF
TGTGCCAGCAGCTTAGGGGTCAACGTCCTGACTTTC
>TRBJ1-2|-|TRBV7-2|-
CASSLLGGGPYGYTF
TGTGCCAGCAGCTTACTCGGGGGCGGTCCCTATGGCTACACCTTC
>TRBJ2-7|-|TRBV10-3|-
CAIGTLYEQYF
TGTGCCATCGGGACTTTGTACGAGCAGTACTTC
>TRBJ2-3|-|TRBV7-6|TRBD2
CASSLISGRATDTQYF
TGTGCCAGCAGCCTCATTAGCGGGAGGGCCACAGATACGCAGTATTTT
>TRBJ1-6|many|TRBV4-3|TRBD1
CASSLTGQGGDSPLHF
TGCGCCAGCAGCCTCACCGGACAGGGAGGGGATTCACCCCTCCACTTT
>TRBJ2-5|many|TRBV5-4|-
CASSLAPTKGQETQYF
TGTGCCAGCAGCTTGGCTCCAACCAAAGGCCAAGAGACCCAGTACTTC
>TRBJ1-1|few|TRBV29-1|TRBD1
CSVEGDSREAFF
TGCAGCGTTGAAGGGGACAGTCGTGAGGCTTTCTTT
>TRBJ2-7|-|TRBV7-2|-
CASNPPGDITYEQYF
TGTGCCAGCAATCCACCGGGGGATATCACTTACGAGCAGTACTTC
>TRBJ2-7|many|TRBV20-1|TRBD1
CSARQGAAFYEQYF
TGCAGTGCTAGGCAGGGGGCGGCGTTTTACGAGCAGTACTTC
>TRBJ1-6|-|TRBV20-1|-
CSALQGLAPLHF
TGCAGTGCTCTCCAGGGCCTCGCGCCCCTCCACTTT
>TRBJ2-5|many|TRBV7-8|-
CASSPDRRGGQGKYRTSSGETQYF
TGTGCCAGCAGCCCAGACAGGCGGGGGGGACAGGGGAAGTATAGGACTAGCTCGGGGGAGACCCAGTACTTC
>TRBJ2-5|many|TRBV5-5|TRBD1
CASSSTGGGETQYF
TGTGCCAGCAGCTCTACAGGGGGCGGAGAGACCCAGTACTTC
>TRBJ2-5|few|TRBV10-3|TRBD2
CAIAGLRETQYF
TGTGCCATCGCGGGACTAAGGGAGACCCAGTACTTC
>TRBJ1-4|many|TRBV7-2|TRBD1
CASSNRDRGRELFF
TGTGCCAGCAGCAACCGGGACAGGGGGCGGGAACTGTTTTTT